Below are 13 T cell receptor beta chains sequenced from a single sample in a study of CD8 T cells in Susac syndrome. The authors reverse transcribed roughly 0.5 to 1 ug RNA with random hexamers. TCRdb redid the calling of the immunoSEQ multiplex PCR reads with MiXCR, one entry per CDR3 protein. The data show more than 80,000 distinct CDR3 sequences, roughly 95% seen once. Sequenced sample: CD8+ T cells from PBMCs. The receptors shown here come from a human donor with Susac syndrome.

The CDR3 region is CASSLVETQYF. CDR3 DNA sequence: TGTGCCAGCAGCTTAGTAGAGACCCAGTACTTC. The chain is built from TRBV7-8 and TRBJ2-5, with no clear D. Germline loops: CDR1 SGHVS, CDR2 FQNEAQ. V lost 1 base, J lost 4 bases, and 1 base lay in between. This CDR3 is built from 11 residues.

This clonotype was counted a single time. The chain couples TRBV25-1 to TRBJ2-3, with TRBD1 matching over 8 bases. CDR3 length: 15 amino acids. After removal of 3 bases from V and 12 bases from J, the junction contained 14 bases not matched to a gene. Germline V lookup: CDR1 MGHDK, CDR2 SYGVNS. The chain's CDR3 is CASSEPSDRGLDQYF. DNA for the CDR3: TGTGCCAGCAGTGAGCCCAGCGACAGGGGCCTCGATCAGTATTTT.

This chain joins TRBV27 and TRBJ2-3, with D perhaps assigned TRBD1 or TRBD2 (5 bases each). This CDR3 is 15 amino acids long. Germline loops: CDR1 MNHEY, CDR2 SMNVEV (reference sequence). Trimming pared 6 bases from V and 4 bases from J, leaving 17 bases between. The CDR3 protein is CASSLHLGDPDTQYF. The CDR3 DNA reads as TGTGCCAGCAGCCTACATCTGGGGGACCCAGATACGCAGTATTTT.

The rearrangement uses TRBV27 and TRBJ1-1; maybe TRBD1 (5 bases). V lost 0 bases, J lost 7 bases, and 9 bases lay in between. The CDR3 extends over 13 amino acids. CDR1 is MNHEY, CDR2 SMNVEV, per germline (reference sequence). The CDR3: CASSLSGRVEAFF. The CDR3 nucleotides are TGTGCCAGCAGTTTATCGGGGCGGGTTGAAGCTTTCTTT.

V and J are TRBV5-4 and TRBJ1-5; D uncertain. CDR1 and CDR2 from the germline V gene are SGHNT and YYREEE (reference sequence). This CDR3 region has 12 residues. Between the trimmed V and J ends, which lost 1 base and 6 bases, there was a span of 5 bases. The CDR3 DNA sequence: TGTGCCAGCAGCTTGATGGGTCAGCCCCAGCATTTT. It specifies CASSLMGQPQHF.

The V gene is TRBV27, the J gene TRBJ2-7, with 16 bases that match TRBD2. The CDR3 is 17 amino acids. Germline V lookup: CDR1 MNHEY, CDR2 SMNVEV (reference sequence). V trimming: 7 bases; J trimming: 5 bases; junction bases outside the gene matches: 11. The CDR3 DNA reads as TGTGCCAGCACCTACGGGACTAGCGGGGGGGCTGGGAACGAGCAGTACTTC. It yields the protein CASTYGTSGGAGNEQYF.

This clonotype showed up just once. This chain links TRBV9 with TRBJ2-1; TRBD2 matches at 10 bases. The CDR3 has 14 amino acids. The germline V gene has CDR1 SGDLS and CDR2 YYNGEE. J gave up 6 bases and V 3 bases, and 3 bases lay outside the gene matches. Written as DNA, the CDR3 is TGTGCCAGCAGCGCTAGCGGGGGAGGCAATGAGCAGTTCTTC. Its protein is CASSASGGGNEQFF.

The V call is TRBV13, the J call TRBJ2-7; TRBD1 is a possible D gene (5 bases). Germline CDR1 reads PRHDT; CDR2 reads FYEKMQ (reference sequence). The CDR3 sequence is 12 residues long. Between the trimmed V and J ends, which lost 5 bases and 6 bases, there was a span of 11 bases. In DNA, the CDR3 is TGTGCCAGCAGCCTAAAGGGGTTCGAGCAGTACTTC. Its protein product is CASSLKGFEQYF.

V and J are TRBV19 and TRBJ1-5; 7 bases align to TRBD1. The CDR3 is 17 amino acids. CDR1 is LNHDA, CDR2 SQIVND, per germline (reference sequence). The V and J ends lost 5 bases and 5 bases, in that order; junction bases with no gene match: 15. CDR3 DNA sequence: TGTGCCAGTAGTCCCCTTTGGACAGGCGTCCACGATCAGCCCCAGCATTTT. Its protein is CASSPLWTGVHDQPQHF.

J is TRBJ1-2 and V is TRBV27; TRBD1 matches 9 bases. The V gene's germline CDR1 is MNHEY and CDR2 SMNVEV (reference sequence). Unmatched junction bases numbered 6, after V lost 6 bases and J lost 4 bases. The CDR3 extends over 14 amino acids. The CDR3 sequence is CASSPGQGAYGYTF. For the CDR3, the DNA is TGTGCCAGCAGCCCGGGACAGGGCGCCTATGGCTACACCTTC.

This clonotype is a singleton in its sample. This chain connects TRBV12-3 or TRBV12-4 to TRBJ2-2, with D possibly being TRBD1 or TRBD2 (6 bases each). The CDR3 consists of 16 residues. V was clipped by 4 bases and J by 1 base, with 13 bases between them. The CDR3 sequence: CASSSDGGLNTGELFF. The CDR3 DNA follows: TGTGCCAGCAGTTCCGACGGGGGCTTGAACACCGGGGAGCTGTTTTTT.

This sequence joins TRBV29-1 and TRBJ1-2, with 10 nucleotides matching TRBD1. The CDR3 covers 14 residues. With 4 bases clipped from V and 5 bases from J, the junction kept 7 bases outside the gene matches. Per the germline V gene, CDR1 is SQVTM and CDR2 is ANQGSEA. The CDR3 spells CSVASMDRGYGYTF. DNA for the CDR3: TGCAGCGTTGCCTCGATGGACAGGGGGTATGGCTACACCTTC. Full variable domain (rest looked up from reference TRBV29-1 and TRBJ1-2): SAVISQKPSRDICQRGTSLTIQCQVDSQVTMMFWYRQQPGQSLTLIATANQGSEATYESGFVIDKFPISRPNLTFSTLTVSNMSPEDSSIYLCSVASMDRGYGYTFGSGTRLTVV.

This rearrangement joins TRBV9 to TRBJ1-5; tentative D call: TRBD1 (5 bases). The CDR3 extends over 13 amino acids. Deletions cut 3 bases from V and 7 bases from J, with 11 bases between. Germline V gene sequence: CDR1 SGDLS, CDR2 YYNGEE. The DNA for the CDR3 is TGTGCCAGCAGCGCTGGCCAGGGCCAGCCCCAGCATTTT. It codes for CASSAGQGQPQHF.